This entry lists 18 T cell receptor beta chains sequenced from one sample in a study of control samples from healthy donors and cancer patients. The repertoire was sequenced with immunoSEQ multiplex PCR; TCRdb's copy has only in-frame clones and lacks some. The sample has fewer than 200,000 clones, just under 95% seen once. The specimen sequenced was blood. Source of these receptors: a man aged 18 to 29 in good health.

This clone has just one count. The CDR3: CASSVREGDGYTF. As DNA, the CDR3 is TGCGCCAGCAGCGTAAGAGAGGGGGATGGCTACACCTTC. The chain uses TRBV5-1 and TRBJ1-2; tentative D call: TRBD1 (6 bases). Germline V CDR1 and CDR2: SGHRS, YFSETQ. V shed 4 bases and J shed 6 bases, with 13 bases lying between them. CDR3 length equals 13 residues.

This chain's CDR3 is CASSRTVTNTEAFF. CDR3 sequence (DNA): TGTGCCAGCAGCCGGACAGTAACGAACACTGAAGCTTTCTTT. The chain combines TRBV6-5 with TRBJ1-1; a possible D gene is TRBD1 (6 bases). CDR1 MNHEY and CDR2 SVGAGI come from the germline V gene. The CDR3 loop spans 14 amino acids. V dropped 6 bases and J dropped 1 base, with 12 bases sitting between them.

The chain joins TRBV30 to TRBJ1-5, with 9 bases lining up with TRBD1. This CDR3 has 15 residues. The ends lost 0 bases at V and 6 bases at J; junction bases unmatched: 6. Germline CDR1 is GTSNPN and CDR2 is SVGIG (reference sequence). CDR3: CAWSVGQGLGQPQHF. The DNA for the CDR3 is TGTGCCTGGAGTGTAGGACAGGGGTTGGGTCAGCCCCAGCATTTT.

The chain carries TRBV28 and TRBJ1-2, with TRBD1 matching 8 bases. The CDR3 is 14 residues long. V was clipped by 5 bases and J by 7 bases; unmatched bases: 9. Germline V gene sequence: CDR1 MDHEN, CDR2 SYDVKM. The chain's CDR3 is CASSTTGEEGGYTF. DNA of the CDR3: TGTGCCAGCAGTACGACAGGGGAAGAAGGTGGCTACACCTTC.

The J gene is TRBJ2-5, the V gene TRBV2, with a possible D match to TRBD1 (6 bases). The CDR3 has 14 amino acids. Germline loops: CDR1 SNHLY, CDR2 FYNNEI. The V and J ends lost 6 bases and 4 bases respectively, with 15 bases between them. CDR3 region: CASRWPGAIETQYF. CDR3 DNA: TGTGCCAGCAGGTGGCCAGGGGCGATAGAGACCCAGTACTTC. Full variable domain (missing parts from reference TRBV2 and TRBJ2-5): EPEVTQTPSHQVTQMGQEVILRCVPISNHLYFYWYRQILGQKVEFLVSFYNNEISEKSEIFDDQFSVERPDGSNFTLKIRSTKLEDSAMYFCASRWPGAIETQYFGPGTRLLVL.

The genes are TRBV2 and TRBJ1-1; 12 bases are a match to TRBD1. Germline CDR1 is SNHLY and CDR2 is FYNNEI. V shed 7 bases, J shed 1 base, and the junction held 4 bases outside the gene matches. CDR3 size: 15 residues. Here the CDR3 reads CASTPGQGANTEAFF. CDR3 nucleotides: TGTGCCAGCACTCCGGGACAGGGGGCGAACACTGAAGCTTTCTTT.

This sequence joins TRBV9 and TRBJ1-1; 10 bases are a match to TRBD1. The CDR3 consists of 15 residues. V was pared by 4 bases and J by 4 bases, with 7 bases of the junction left unmatched. Germline V lookup: CDR1 SGDLS, CDR2 YYNGEE. CDR3: CASSSWTGGITEAFF. CDR3 nucleotide sequence: TGTGCCAGCAGCAGCTGGACAGGGGGGATCACTGAAGCTTTCTTT.

J is TRBJ2-3 and V is TRBV5-6; 10 bases are shared with TRBD2. Germline V gene sequence: CDR1 SGHDT, CDR2 YYEEEE. The junction had 3 bases not matched to a gene; V was cut back by 5 bases and J by 3 bases. The CDR3 loop spans 14 amino acids. CDR3 amino acids: CASRLLAGTDTQYF. The CDR3 DNA reads as TGTGCCAGCAGACTACTAGCGGGGACAGATACGCAGTATTTT.

The chain recombines TRBV4-1 with TRBJ2-7; 8 bases align to TRBD2. V lost 5 bases to trimming and J lost 1 base; unmatched junction nucleotides: 7. Looked up from germline, CDR1 is MGHRA and CDR2 is YSYEKL. This CDR3 is 15 amino acids long. The CDR3 DNA sequence: TGCGCCAGCAGCTTCACTAGCGGAACTTCCTACGAGCAGTACTTC. This encodes CASSFTSGTSYEQYF.

The chain recombines TRBV10-2 with TRBJ1-1; weak D call: TRBD1 (5 bases). The V gene's germline CDR1 is WSHSY and CDR2 SAAADI. The germline V and J ends were trimmed by 5 bases and 4 bases, with 14 bases remaining between them. The length of the CDR3 is 14 residues. CDR3 residues: CASSPGFRGTEAFF. The CDR3 DNA is TGCGCCAGCAGTCCAGGGTTTCGTGGCACTGAAGCTTTCTTT.

CDR3 in DNA: TGTGCCAGCAGCCCCTTACAGGAAACGAATTCACCCCTCCACTTT. It translates to CASSPLQETNSPLHF. This rearrangement joins TRBV21-1 to TRBJ1-6; the table calls TRBD1, which could not be checked here. TRBV21-1 is described as a pseudogene. CDR3 length: 15 amino acids.

The chain has TRBV5-1 and TRBJ2-7, with a possible D match to TRBD1 (5 bases). CDR1 is SGHRS, CDR2 YFSETQ, per germline. The V end was cut by 0 bases, the J end by 3 bases, with 13 bases between. CDR3 length equals 15 residues. DNA for the CDR3: TGCGCCAGCAGCTTGGAGGGGAACAGCTACTACGAGCAGTACTTC. As protein: CASSLEGNSYYEQYF.

The rearrangement links TRBV28 to TRBJ1-4, with a possible D match to TRBD1 (5 bases). The CDR3 is 16 amino acids. The germline gives CDR1 MDHEN, CDR2 SYDVKM. Between the trimmed V and J ends, which lost 2 bases and 8 bases, there was a span of 18 bases. The CDR3 DNA follows: TGTGCCAGCAGTTTACTGAGGGGCGCGCGTTGGGAAAAACTGTTTTTT. It specifies CASSLLRGARWEKLFF.

This clone was counted only a few times. This chain connects TRBV2 to TRBJ1-5, with TRBD1 as a possible D gene (5 bases). Germline V CDR1 and CDR2: SNHLY, FYNNEI. The CDR3 is made up of 14 amino acids. Trimming took off 4 bases at V and 4 bases at J, with 11 bases between the two ends. Written as DNA, the CDR3 is TGTGCCAGCAGTGGGGGGTCAATGAATCAGCCCCAGCATTTT. It yields the protein CASSGGSMNQPQHF.

CDR3 protein: CASSQMMGLGNTIYF. CDR3 nucleotide sequence: TGTGCCAGCAGCCAAATGATGGGGCTTGGAAACACCATATATTTT. The gene calls are TRBV3-1 (or the pseudogene TRBV3-2) and TRBJ1-3; D may be TRBD1 (5 bases). The CDR3 covers 15 residues. The germline V gene has CDR1 LGHDT and CDR2 YNNKEL (reference sequence). The V gene lost 2 bases and the J gene lost 3 bases, with 11 bases spanning the gap.

The CDR3 nucleotides read TGTGCCAGCAGTCTCCGGGACAGGGAAATGTACGAGCAGTACTTC. Its protein is CASSLRDREMYEQYF. The V gene is TRBV2, the J gene TRBJ2-7; 9 bases agree with TRBD1. CDR1 is SNHLY and CDR2 is FYNNEI in the germline V gene. The CDR3 covers 15 residues. V was pared by 5 bases and J by 4 bases, with 9 bases of the junction left unmatched. Drawing the rest from reference TRBV2 and TRBJ2-7, the complete variable domain is EPEVTQTPSHQVTQMGQEVILRCVPISNHLYFYWYRQILGQKVEFLVSFYNNEISEKSEIFDDQFSVERPDGSNFTLKIRSTKLEDSAMYFCASSLRDREMYEQYFGPGTRLTVT.

The rearrangement links TRBV27 to TRBJ1-2; perhaps TRBD1 as D (5 bases). Trimming cost V 2 bases and J 5 bases, with 12 bases left between them. This CDR3 comprises 14 residues. CDR1 and CDR2 (germline): MNHEY, SMNVEV (reference sequence). The CDR3 sequence: CASSLNGGSYGYTF. The DNA for the CDR3 is TGTGCCAGCAGTTTAAATGGGGGTAGTTATGGCTACACCTTC.

The chain employs TRBV7-8 and TRBJ1-4; tentatively, D is TRBD1 (5 bases). The germline CDR1 and CDR2 sequences are SGHVS and FQNEAQ. V lost 5 bases, J lost 0 bases, and 16 bases lay in between. This CDR3 region has 17 residues. In nucleotides, the CDR3 is TGTGCCAGCAGCCCTGGGGCGACGTTTGCAACTAATGAAAAACTGTTTTTT. This sequence encodes CASSPGATFATNEKLFF.